This TCR beta chain was observed in a study of cytomegalovirus exposure and HLA in healthy donors. Study conclusions and caveats: For most TCR sequences rarity was the rule, although some public TCRs occurred in many donors. The study designated around 150 TCR beta chains cytomegalovirus-associated. Links to common viral pathogens appeared, in a later analysis, for several of the most significant clusters.

It was with 60 Vbeta and 13 Jbeta primers that the PCR ran. The assay was immunoSEQ multiplex PCR, and TCRdb's table has in-frame clones only and misses some. In the table there are about 200,000 clones, roughly 83% of which are singletons. Germline CDR1 is SGHTA and CDR2 is FQGNSA. The CDR3 covers 14 residues. Trimming shortened V by 0 bases and J by 7 bases, and 10 bases separated the two germline ends. This clone was counted once. Its antigen is currently unknown. This receptor was identified in a girl aged 5-17 years in good health and CMV-seronegative. Material for sequencing was PBMCs. The chain links TRBV7-2 to TRBJ2-1; D remains ambiguous. CDR3 region: CASSLARYGNEQFF. The CDR3 DNA follows: TGTGCCAGCAGCTTAGCAAGGTACGGGAATGAGCAGTTCTTC. Full variable domain (remainder filled in from reference TRBV7-2 and TRBJ2-1): GAGVSQSPSNKVTEKGKDVELRCDPISGHTALYWYRQSLGQGLEFLIYFQGNSAPDKSGLPSDRFSAERTGGSVSTLTIQRTQQEDSAVYLCASSLARYGNEQFFGPGTRLTVL.